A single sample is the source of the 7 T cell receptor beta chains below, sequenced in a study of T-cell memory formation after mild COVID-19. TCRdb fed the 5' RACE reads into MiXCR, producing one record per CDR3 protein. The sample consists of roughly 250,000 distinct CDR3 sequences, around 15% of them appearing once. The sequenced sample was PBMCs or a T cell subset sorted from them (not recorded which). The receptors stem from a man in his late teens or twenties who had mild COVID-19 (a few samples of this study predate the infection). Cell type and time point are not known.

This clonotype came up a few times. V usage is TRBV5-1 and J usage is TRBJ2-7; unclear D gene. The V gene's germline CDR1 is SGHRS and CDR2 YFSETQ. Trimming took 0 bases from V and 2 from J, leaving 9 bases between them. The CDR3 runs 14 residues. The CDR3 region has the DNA TGCGCCAGCAGCTTGGATGGTCCCCCCTACGAGCAGTACTTC. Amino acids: CASSLDGPPYEQYF.

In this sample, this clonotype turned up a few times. DNA for the CDR3: TGTGCCACCAGCGATTTCCTCCTGGGCGGAGCGGGGGGAGGTACGCAGTATTTT. It encodes CATSDFLLGGAGGGTQYF. The chain combines TRBV15 with TRBJ2-3, with TRBD2 matching 9 bases. CDR1 and CDR2 from the germline V gene are LNHNV and YYDKDF (reference sequence). CDR3 size: 18 residues. Trimming at V came to 5 bases and at J to 8 bases, leaving 20 bases not matched to a gene.

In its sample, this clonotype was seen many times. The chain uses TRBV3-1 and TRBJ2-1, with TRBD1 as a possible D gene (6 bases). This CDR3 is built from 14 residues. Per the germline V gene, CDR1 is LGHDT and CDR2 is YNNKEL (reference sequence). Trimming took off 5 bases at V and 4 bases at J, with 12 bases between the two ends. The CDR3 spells CASSYGQRYNEQFF. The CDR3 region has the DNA TGTGCCAGCAGCTACGGACAGAGATACAATGAGCAGTTCTTC.

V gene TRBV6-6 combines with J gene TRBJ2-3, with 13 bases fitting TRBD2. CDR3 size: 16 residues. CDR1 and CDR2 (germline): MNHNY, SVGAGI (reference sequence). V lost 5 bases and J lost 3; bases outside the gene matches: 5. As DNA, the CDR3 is TGTGCCAGCAGTAACGGACTAGCGGGGGTTACAGATACGCAGTATTTT. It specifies CASSNGLAGVTDTQYF.

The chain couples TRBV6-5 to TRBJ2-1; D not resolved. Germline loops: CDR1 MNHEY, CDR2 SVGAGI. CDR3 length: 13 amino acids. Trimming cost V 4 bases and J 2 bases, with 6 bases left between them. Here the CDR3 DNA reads TGTGCCAGCAGTTCTCCCACCTACAATGAGCAGTTCTTC. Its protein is CASSSPTYNEQFF.

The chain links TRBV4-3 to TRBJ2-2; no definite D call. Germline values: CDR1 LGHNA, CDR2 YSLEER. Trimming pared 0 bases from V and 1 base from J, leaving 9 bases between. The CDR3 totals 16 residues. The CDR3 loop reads CASSQDFRRNTGELFF. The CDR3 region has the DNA TGCGCCAGCAGCCAAGACTTCAGGCGGAACACCGGGGAGCTGTTTTTT.

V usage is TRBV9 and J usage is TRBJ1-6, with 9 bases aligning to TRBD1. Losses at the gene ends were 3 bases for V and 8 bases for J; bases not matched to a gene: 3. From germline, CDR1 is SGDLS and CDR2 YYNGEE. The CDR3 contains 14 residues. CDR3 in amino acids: CASSARDRDSPLHF. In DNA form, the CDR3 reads TGTGCCAGCAGCGCCCGGGACAGGGATTCACCCCTCCACTTT. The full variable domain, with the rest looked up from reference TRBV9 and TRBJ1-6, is DSGVTQTPKHLITATGQRVTLRCSPRSGDLSVYWYQQSLDQGLQFLIQYYNGEERAKGNILERFSAQQFPDLHSELNLSSLELGDSALYFCASSARDRDSPLHFGNGTRLTVT.